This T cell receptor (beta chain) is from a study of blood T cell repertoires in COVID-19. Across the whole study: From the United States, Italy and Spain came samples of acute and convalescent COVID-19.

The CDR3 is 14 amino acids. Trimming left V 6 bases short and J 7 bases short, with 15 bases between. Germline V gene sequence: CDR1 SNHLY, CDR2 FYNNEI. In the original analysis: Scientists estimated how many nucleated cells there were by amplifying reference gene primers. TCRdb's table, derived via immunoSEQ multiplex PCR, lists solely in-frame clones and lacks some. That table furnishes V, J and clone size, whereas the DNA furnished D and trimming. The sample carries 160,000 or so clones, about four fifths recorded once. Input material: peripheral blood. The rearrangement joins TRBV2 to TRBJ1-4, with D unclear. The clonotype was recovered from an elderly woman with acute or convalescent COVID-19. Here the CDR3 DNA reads TGTGCCAGCAGCTTCCAAGGAGAGAGTGAAAAACTGTTTTTT. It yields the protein CASSFQGESEKLFF.